This TCR beta chain appears in the sequencing data of a study of blood T cell repertoires in COVID-19. V was shortened by 6 bases and J by 4 bases, with 7 bases between the two germline ends. Per the germline V gene, CDR1 is MNHEY and CDR2 is SVGAGI. The CDR3 extends over 12 amino acids. Sequencing was performed with immunoSEQ multiplex PCR; in TCRdb, only in-frame clones are kept and a portion is missing. The table includes some 90,000 clones, 89% detected once. Sequencing used peripheral blood. The chain carries TRBV6-5 and TRBJ1-3; D call uncertain. The TCR was taken from a man aged 50 or older with COVID-19, enrolled during active disease. The CDR3 loop reads CASSQTGNTIYF. CDR3 in DNA: TGTGCCAGCAGCCAAACAGGAAACACCATATATTTT.